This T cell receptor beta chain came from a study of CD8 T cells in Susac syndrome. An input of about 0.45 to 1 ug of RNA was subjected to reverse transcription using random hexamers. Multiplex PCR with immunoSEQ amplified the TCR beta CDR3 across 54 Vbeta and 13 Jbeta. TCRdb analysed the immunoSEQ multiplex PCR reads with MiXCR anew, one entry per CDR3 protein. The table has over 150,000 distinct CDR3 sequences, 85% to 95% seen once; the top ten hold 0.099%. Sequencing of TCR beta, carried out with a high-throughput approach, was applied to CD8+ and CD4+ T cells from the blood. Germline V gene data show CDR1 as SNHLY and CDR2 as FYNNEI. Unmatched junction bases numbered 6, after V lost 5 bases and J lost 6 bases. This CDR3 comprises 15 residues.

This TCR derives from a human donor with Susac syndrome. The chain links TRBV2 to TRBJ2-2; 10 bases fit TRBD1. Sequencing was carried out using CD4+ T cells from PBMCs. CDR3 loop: CASSLRQGAAGELFF. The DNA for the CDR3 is TGTGCCAGCAGTTTAAGACAGGGGGCGGCCGGGGAGCTGTTTTTT.